What follows are 19 T cell receptor beta chains derived from one specimen sequenced in a study of cytomegalovirus exposure and HLA in healthy donors. PCR involved 60 Vbeta and 13 Jbeta primers. Some clones are missing from TCRdb's copy, which holds only in-frame ones; the method was immunoSEQ multiplex PCR. The sample yields approximately 140,000 clones, almost 80% seen once. The sequencing sample was made of PBMCs. The receptors were gathered from a young man in good health and CMV-seronegative.

The chain carries TRBV5-1 and TRBJ2-1; unclear D gene. The CDR3 has 13 residues. V was pared by 4 bases and J by 0 bases, with 5 bases between. Germline-derived CDR1 and CDR2 are SGHRS and YFSETQ. CDR3 DNA: TGCGCCAGCAGCCCGAGCTCCTACAATGAGCAGTTCTTC. It yields the protein CASSPSSYNEQFF.

Details on this clone: Its ends do not fully match the called genes, so a read error is possible. V and J are TRBV4-3 and TRBJ2-1, with 11 bases that match TRBD2. The germline gives CDR1 LGHNA, CDR2 YSLEER. This CDR3 comprises 20 residues. The CDR3 bases are TGCGCCAGCAGCCAAGTTGTAGCTAGCGGGGGGCCAATACGCTACTATGAGCAGTTCTTC. It is translated as CASSQVVASGGPIRYYEQFF.

The chain couples TRBV7-2 to TRBJ1-2; D is perhaps TRBD1 (5 bases). Germline CDR1 and CDR2: SGHTA and FQGNSA. Trimming stripped 6 bases from V and 4 bases from J, with 18 bases between. The CDR3 runs to 15 residues. This chain's CDR3 is CASRRGQGSSYGYTF. For the CDR3, the DNA is TGTGCCAGCAGAAGGGGCCAGGGCTCGTCCTATGGCTACACCTTC. Together with reference TRBV7-2 and TRBJ1-2, the CDR3 gives the full variable domain: GAGVSQSPSNKVTEKGKDVELRCDPISGHTALYWYRQSLGQGLEFLIYFQGNSAPDKSGLPSDRFSAERTGGSVSTLTIQRTQQEDSAVYLCASRRGQGSSYGYTFGSGTRLTVV.

J is TRBJ2-1 and V is TRBV7-2, with D perhaps TRBD1 (6 bases). This CDR3 is built from 13 residues. CDR1 is SGHTA, CDR2 FQGNSA, per germline. Trimming removed 5 bases from V and 9 bases from J, with 14 bases in between. CDR3 sequence (DNA): TGTGCCAGCAGCCTCGGGACAATCGGTGAGCAGTTCTTC. Its translation is CASSLGTIGEQFF.

The gene calls are TRBV29-1 and TRBJ2-7, with 7 bases that match TRBD2. The ends lost 5 bases at V and 2 bases at J; junction bases unmatched: 6. This CDR3 has 13 residues. Germline values: CDR1 SQVTM, CDR2 ANQGSEA. CDR3 nucleotide sequence: TGCAGCGTTTCCCGGGGAGGGGCCTACGAGCAGTACTTC. Translating it yields CSVSRGGAYEQYF.

The chain joins TRBV4-2 to TRBJ2-5; 7 bases match TRBD1. The closer fit of TRBJ2-7 to the DNA end suggests the J call may be wrong. Germline assignment: CDR1 LGHNA and CDR2 YNFKEQ. The CDR3 runs 16 residues. The CDR3, as DNA: TGTGCCAGCAGCCAAGACGTCGGGACAGACACCTACGAGCAGTACTTC. As protein: CASSQDVGTDTYEQYF.

The chain uses TRBV9 and TRBJ2-5; D unclear. CDR3 length: 13 residues. Trimming took off 2 bases at V and 4 bases at J, with 9 bases between the two ends. Germline CDR1 and CDR2: SGDLS and YYNGEE. DNA of the CDR3: TGTGCCAGCAGCGTCCGCCTAGGAGAGACCCAGTACTTC. This encodes CASSVRLGETQYF.

This clone was counted once. The chain employs TRBV9 and TRBJ1-1; unclear D gene. This CDR3 is 14 amino acids long. CDR1 and CDR2 (germline): SGDLS, YYNGEE. V lost 0 bases, J lost 5 bases, and 11 bases lay in between. The CDR3 sequence: CASSVGQDGTEAFF. The CDR3 DNA sequence: TGTGCCAGCAGCGTAGGGCAGGATGGGACTGAAGCTTTCTTT.

The J gene is TRBJ2-7, the V gene TRBV2; 8 bases agree with TRBD1. The germline gives CDR1 SNHLY, CDR2 FYNNEI. The CDR3 has 17 residues. Losses at the gene ends were 6 bases for V and 5 bases for J; bases not matched to a gene: 18. CDR3 nucleotides: TGTGCCAGCAGCCCTTTAAACACAGGGGGAAGAGCCCACGAGCAGTACTTC. This codes for CASSPLNTGGRAHEQYF.

The gene calls are TRBV6-1 and TRBJ1-6; 9 positions match TRBD1. CDR3 length: 15 residues. V lost 6 bases to trimming and J lost 9 bases; unmatched junction nucleotides: 9. Germline CDR1 and CDR2: MNHNS and SASEGT. CDR3 coding DNA: TGTGCCAGCAGGCCGCCGGGACAGGGAAGTTCACCCCTCCACTTT. Protein: CASRPPGQGSSPLHF.

The gene calls are TRBV11-2 and TRBJ2-2; D might be TRBD2 (7 bases). CDR1 and CDR2 from the germline V gene are SGHAT and FQNNGV. V was pared by 2 bases and J by 4 bases, with 14 bases between. This CDR3 has 16 residues. CDR3 amino acids: CASSLTGGRVTGELFF. In nucleotides, the CDR3 is TGTGCCAGCAGCTTAACGGGGGGCAGGGTCACCGGGGAGCTGTTTTTT.

The chain carries TRBV2 and TRBJ2-3; TRBD2 aligns across 7 bases. J gave up 3 bases and V 6 bases, and 9 bases lay outside the gene matches. Germline lookup yields CDR1 SNHLY and CDR2 FYNNEI. The CDR3 runs 15 residues. CDR3 sequence: CASRGTSGVTDTQYF. The DNA of the CDR3 is TGTGCCAGCAGGGGAACGAGCGGGGTTACAGATACGCAGTATTTT.

This chain uses TRBV9 with TRBJ2-7; perhaps TRBD1 as D (6 bases). The CDR3 loop spans 15 amino acids. Germline V gene sequence: CDR1 SGDLS, CDR2 YYNGEE. Deletions cut 4 bases from V and 6 bases from J, with 20 bases between. In DNA, the CDR3 is TGTGCCAGCAGCCCCAGGGGCCTAGGCTTGGCCGAGCAGTACTTC. Protein product: CASSPRGLGLAEQYF.

V is TRBV7-9 and J is TRBJ1-2; D not resolved. V was pared by 2 bases and J by 10 bases, with 17 bases between. CDR3 length: 14 residues. In germline, CDR1 is SEHNR, CDR2 FQNEAQ (reference sequence). CDR3 in DNA: TGTGCCAGCAGCTTATTCGGCTCTGAGCGTGACTACACCTTC. The encoded protein is CASSLFGSERDYTF.

This chain uses TRBV6-1 with TRBJ2-7; TRBD2 is a possible D gene (5 bases). Trimming removed 5 bases from V and 4 bases from J, with 18 bases in between. The germline gives CDR1 MNHNS, CDR2 SASEGT. There are 15 residues in the CDR3. CDR3 in amino acids: CASSTLGASLYEQYF. The CDR3 bases are TGTGCCAGCAGTACCCTGGGAGCTTCCCTTTACGAGCAGTACTTC.

This clone was detected only a few times. The CDR3 coding sequence is TGTGCCAGCAGCTTGGCCGGGGGCAATGAGCAGTTCTTC. Amino acid sequence: CASSLAGGNEQFF. The chain couples TRBV5-4 to TRBJ2-1; D possibly corresponds to TRBD2 (6 bases). This CDR3 is 13 amino acids long. Germline CDR1 and CDR2: SGHNT and YYREEE (reference sequence). Trimming left V 0 bases short and J 6 bases short, with 7 bases between. The whole variable domain, remainder taken from reference TRBV5-4 and TRBJ2-1, is ETGVTQSPTHLIKTRGQQVTLRCSSQSGHNTVSWYQQALGQGPQFIFQYYREEENGRGNFPPRFSGLQFPNYSSELNVNALELDDSALYLCASSLAGGNEQFFGPGTRLTVL.

CDR3 in amino acids: CASSATGSPSNQPQHF. For the CDR3, the DNA is TGTGCCAGCAGCGCGACAGGGTCTCCTAGCAATCAGCCCCAGCATTTT. The V call is TRBV28, the J call TRBJ1-5; TRBD1 agrees at 7 bases. V dropped 6 bases and J dropped 0; count of bases not matched to a gene: 8. The length of the CDR3 is 16 residues. Germline V gene data show CDR1 as MDHEN and CDR2 as SYDVKM.

V usage is TRBV6-5 and J usage is TRBJ1-2, with D possibly being TRBD1 (5 bases). Germline values: CDR1 MNHEY, CDR2 SVGAGI. The CDR3 covers 13 residues. V lost 5 bases, J lost 3 bases, and 10 bases lay in between. The CDR3 region is CASSAGLHYGYTF. The CDR3 coding sequence is TGTGCCAGCAGTGCGGGACTGCACTATGGCTACACCTTC.

This rearrangement joins TRBV7-9 to TRBJ1-2; 7 bases map to TRBD1. The CDR3 consists of 14 residues. J was trimmed by 7 bases and V by 1 base; bases with no gene match: 6. Germline V gene lookup returns CDR1 SEHNR and CDR2 FQNEAQ (reference sequence). CDR3 sequence reads: CASSLGGQSSGYTF. The CDR3, as DNA: TGTGCCAGCAGCTTAGGGGGACAGAGTTCTGGCTACACCTTC.